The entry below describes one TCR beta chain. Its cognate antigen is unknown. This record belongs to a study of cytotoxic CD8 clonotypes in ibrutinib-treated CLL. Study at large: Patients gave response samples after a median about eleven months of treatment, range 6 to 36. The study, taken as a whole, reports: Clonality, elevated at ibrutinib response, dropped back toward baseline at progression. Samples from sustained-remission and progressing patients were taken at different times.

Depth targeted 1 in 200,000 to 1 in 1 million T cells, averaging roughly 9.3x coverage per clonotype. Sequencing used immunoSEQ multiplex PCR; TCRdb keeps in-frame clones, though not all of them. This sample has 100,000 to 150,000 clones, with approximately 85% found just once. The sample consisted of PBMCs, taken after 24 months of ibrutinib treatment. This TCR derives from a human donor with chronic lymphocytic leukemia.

The CDR3 protein is CASSGSRGYGYTF. As DNA, the CDR3 is TGCGCCAGCAGTGGAAGCAGGGGCTATGGCTACACCTTC. This chain links TRBV10-2 with TRBJ1-2; possible D gene TRBD1, 6 bases. This CDR3 has 13 amino acids. Germline-derived CDR1 and CDR2 are WSHSY and SAAADI. Deletions cut 4 bases from V and 4 bases from J, with 10 bases between.